Listed below are T cell receptor beta chains from one sample, sequenced in a study of cytomegalovirus exposure and HLA in healthy donors. The method was immunoSEQ multiplex PCR; TCRdb's version includes in-frame clones alone and lacks a portion of them. The sample shows some 150,000 clones, approximately 82% of them seen only once. Sequencing used PBMCs. These receptors were obtained from a man aged 35-49 years in good health and CMV-seronegative. Each CDR3 is given with its conserved first and last residue. Each record gives: J gene, V gene, CDR3 protein.

J gene: TRBJ1-3; V gene: TRBV5-1; CDR3 protein: CASSRMGNSGNTIYF
J gene: TRBJ2-7; V gene: TRBV15; CDR3 protein: CATSRENGCGEYF
J gene: TRBJ1-3; V gene: TRBV28; CDR3 protein: CASSPMGSSGNTIYF
J gene: TRBJ2-7; V gene: TRBV13; CDR3 protein: CASSPRLAGDSHYEQYF
J gene: TRBJ2-7; V gene: TRBV25-1; CDR3 protein: CASKGVSYEQYF
J gene: TRBJ2-7; V gene: TRBV29-1; CDR3 protein: CSVRRGGYEQYF
J gene: TRBJ2-6; V gene: TRBV5-4; CDR3 protein: CASSPSMGSYSGANVLTF
J gene: TRBJ2-7; V gene: TRBV7-9; CDR3 protein: CASSSRTSSSYEQYF
J gene: TRBJ1-1; V gene: TRBV7-9; CDR3 protein: CASQEGLGTEAFF
J gene: TRBJ1-2; V gene: TRBV4-1; CDR3 protein: CASSQVQGNNGYTF
J gene: TRBJ1-5; V gene: TRBV6-1; CDR3 protein: CASSGPKRGGRDQPQHF
J gene: TRBJ2-1; V gene: TRBV10-2; CDR3 protein: CASRGVSADNEQFF
J gene: TRBJ2-7; V gene: TRBV7-9; CDR3 protein: CASSGGGQGQQYF
J gene: TRBJ1-1; V gene: TRBV4-1; CDR3 protein: CASSQLPGMNTEAFF
J gene: TRBJ2-6; V gene: TRBV7-9; CDR3 protein: CASSAPLAVFSGANVLTF
J gene: TRBJ1-5; V gene: TRBV19; CDR3 protein: CASSITQGAGNQPQHF
J gene: TRBJ2-1; V gene: TRBV7-9; CDR3 protein: CASSSGVAMNEQFF
J gene: TRBJ2-3; V gene: TRBV5-1; CDR3 protein: CASSLGRSDPGDTQYF
J gene: TRBJ2-3; V gene: TRBV19; CDR3 protein: CASSSRTSGGFDTQYF
J gene: TRBJ1-1; V gene: TRBV6-6; CDR3 protein: CASSYSRDRTEAFF
J gene: TRBJ2-2; V gene: TRBV6-1; CDR3 protein: CASSKGQGTTGELFF
J gene: TRBJ1-1; V gene: TRBV27; CDR3 protein: CASRLGGFHTEAFF
J gene: TRBJ2-7; V gene: TRBV5-4; CDR3 protein: CASSWDTYEQYF
J gene: TRBJ1-1; V gene: TRBV12-1; CDR3 protein: CASSSNRNTEAFF
J gene: TRBJ1-5; V gene: TRBV18; CDR3 protein: CASSPPLVDQPQHF
J gene: TRBJ2-3; V gene: TRBV11-2; CDR3 protein: CASRDSPSTDTQYF
J gene: TRBJ2-5; V gene: TRBV6-5; CDR3 protein: CASTPSGGTQETQYF
J gene: TRBJ2-7; V gene: TRBV6-5; CDR3 protein: CASRGTHPPTYEQYF
J gene: TRBJ2-3; V gene: TRBV5-1; CDR3 protein: CASSPRAGGADTQYF
J gene: TRBJ1-6; V gene: TRBV5-4; CDR3 protein: CASSSTDRGPNSPLHF
J gene: TRBJ2-1; V gene: TRBV10-3; CDR3 protein: CAISRTSGGYNEQFF
J gene: TRBJ1-1; V gene: TRBV5-1; CDR3 protein: CASSQTGNRITEAFF
J gene: TRBJ2-3; V gene: TRBV7-2; CDR3 protein: CASSLQGGPDTQYF
J gene: TRBJ2-7; V gene: TRBV6-5; CDR3 protein: CASSDRGGEQYF
J gene: TRBJ2-7; V gene: TRBV30; CDR3 protein: CACRDRYEQYF
J gene: TRBJ1-6; V gene: TRBV7-6; CDR3 protein: CASSLRQGISPLHF
J gene: TRBJ2-5; V gene: TRBV19; CDR3 protein: CASSLAPGLAGETQYF
J gene: TRBJ2-1; V gene: TRBV5-4; CDR3 protein: CASSPMIAAEQFF
J gene: TRBJ2-2; V gene: TRBV15; CDR3 protein: CATSRVSGELFF
J gene: TRBJ2-7; V gene: TRBV7-2; CDR3 protein: CASSPQGGGYEQYF
J gene: TRBJ2-4; V gene: TRBV6-1; CDR3 protein: CASSEAGWGEAKNIQYF
J gene: TRBJ1-2; V gene: TRBV4-3; CDR3 protein: CASSQAGQGGYGYTF
J gene: TRBJ1-2; V gene: TRBV7-8; CDR3 protein: CASSLGGAATTF
J gene: TRBJ2-7; V gene: TRBV7-7; CDR3 protein: CATSASGGREQYF
J gene: TRBJ1-3; V gene: TRBV4-1; CDR3 protein: CASSQGISGGPGNTIYF
J gene: TRBJ1-2; V gene: TRBV5-5; CDR3 protein: CASSFDSGDGYTF
J gene: TRBJ2-7; V gene: TRBV7-9; CDR3 protein: CSSSLRGGLAYEQYF
J gene: TRBJ1-1; V gene: TRBV2; CDR3 protein: CASSEATGMNTEAFF
J gene: TRBJ2-3; V gene: TRBV5-1; CDR3 protein: CASSPRLAGVTDTQYF
J gene: TRBJ1-6; V gene: TRBV9; CDR3 protein: CASSVGNSGGPLHF